This T cell receptor (beta chain) was sequenced in a study of identical twins. Using its own MiXCR run on the 5' RACE reads, TCRdb lists one record per CDR3 protein. The repertoire consists of about 720,000 distinct CDR3 sequences, with 8% to 9% occurring once and the leading ten covering 0.98%. Study-wide findings and caveats: There is a chance that invariant MAIT and iNKT cells partially muddied zero-insertion analyses.

The length of the CDR3 is 16 residues. Germline loops: CDR1 SGHRS, CDR2 YFSETQ. Trimming at V came to 3 bases and at J to 13 bases, leaving 19 bases not matched to a gene. Points on this clonotype: Its antigen is unidentified.

This sample was shared with a second study, whose subject was yellow fever vaccine responses in identical twins.

The rearrangement joins TRBV5-1 to TRBJ2-1; 7 nucleotides agree with TRBD2. The sequence derives from a young woman in good health. The sample comprised PBMCs. CDR3 nucleotides: TGCGCCAGCAGCTCGTCTAACCTCCGGGACTATCGGTTCCAGTTCTTC. It specifies CASSSSNLRDYRFQFF. Drawing the rest from reference TRBV5-1 and TRBJ2-1, the complete variable domain is KAGVTQTPRYLIKTRGQQVTLSCSPISGHRSVSWYQQTPGQGLQFLFEYFSETQRNKGNFPGRFSGRQFSNSRSEMNVSTLELGDSALYLCASSSSNLRDYRFQFFGPGTRLTVL.